The text below deals with one T cell receptor (beta chain). It has no known antigen specificity. The junction and the germline gene differ at one end; a read error may be behind it. The data were taken from a study of regulatory T cells in long-lasting Graves disease (dated by TCRdb to the early 2020s). Some background on the complete study: Patients with newly diagnosed Graves' disease had been on antithyroid drugs for under 3 months. This study used TCR sequencing and RNA sequencing of peripheral blood to compare persistent Graves' disease patients against newly diagnosed Graves' disease patients. The study was registered as a clinical trial and conducted in China. A total of roughly 33 samples underwent TCR sequencing: some 13 from persistent and around 20 from newly diagnosed Graves' disease patients. Points the paper makes about the study in general: Only peripheral blood was studied, because thyroid tissue, the primary lesion, was inaccessible. More public clonotypes were shared among persistent patients (under 3,000) than among newly diagnosed patients (more than 900). Persistent Graves' disease patients showed lower TCR Shannon entropy and fewer highly expanded clones than newly diagnosed patients, suggesting clonal expansion. Only the TCR beta chain was sequenced and analyzed. The authors acknowledged the small sample size as a limitation that may reduce accuracy.

Per the publication, the time point label means: newly diagnosed GD, antithyroid drugs for less than 3 months. RNA was extracted from PBMCs in TRIzol for both TCR sequencing and RNA sequencing. The diagnosis of Graves' disease was made according to American Thyroid Association guidelines. Patients were recruited from an endocrinology department in Xi'an, China. From each patient, about 8.9 milliliters of peripheral blood was collected into an EDTA anticoagulant tube. Ficoll Paque Plus density gradient separation was used to isolate PBMCs, and no further T cell sorting was done. An Agilent 2100 Bioanalyzer and agarose gel were used to check RNA quality, while a NanoDrop 2000 measured RNA concentration. Receptors were amplified or captured by multiplex PCR. The instrument was an Illumina HiSeq 4000. To build TCR beta libraries, CDR3 regions were amplified by Arm-PCR using iRepertoire HTBI primers. Before sequencing, the PCR products went through gel purification. Regarding the original processing steps: Across samples, roughly 60 TRBV and 12 to 15 TRBJ segments were identified and used for gene usage analysis of CDR3 amino acid clonotypes. COPE and FqMerger were used to merge the filtered high-quality paired reads into contigs. BLAST was used to align contigs to IMGT TRBV, TRBD and TRBJ reference genes, with CDR3 defined following IMGT. Clonotypes above 0.1% frequency were classified as highly expanded clones. Shannon entropy was used to measure repertoire diversity, and the Gini coefficient was used to measure V-J evenness. A clonotype was considered public if more than one individual shared it. The raw public reads went through TCRdb reprocessing: fastp at Q25, MiXCR clone calling, in-frame beta chains kept. Identical CDR3 proteins give one entry, which carries the most common genes and DNA. The V and J calls were not made by the authors but by TCRdb's processing. This sample holds 550,000 or so distinct CDR3 sequences; 12% were observed only once. Together, the top ten hold approximately 9.6% of the sample.

A further study also used this sample, focusing on T cells in Graves' hyperthyroidism and ophthalmopathy. The other study reports the following: Stable Graves' hyperthyroidism was defined as the absence of progression to ophthalmopathy over 18 months of follow-up. Hyperthyroidism patients were newly diagnosed, with disease duration under 2 months, and aged 18 to 65 years. The study excluded patients with uncontrolled infections, other autoimmune diseases, pregnancy or lactation. Clinical symptoms, serum thyroxine and TRAb, thyroid ultrasound, and orbital computed tomography formed the basis for the diagnoses. The TCR CDR3 was subjected to a first round of RT-PCR using the HTBI primer set and the Qiagen OneStep RT-PCR kit. Most expanded thyroid clonotypes (frequency above 0.001) were also detected in blood, suggesting blood repertoires may reflect thyroid immune responses. A 13 V-J signature model separated ophthalmopathy from stable hyperthyroidism, with over 85% sensitivity and 81% to 83% specificity in cross-validation and 80%/75% in testing. In validation, the model predicted progression to ophthalmopathy a median of about 6.5 months before onset, with roughly 70% sensitivity and 72.22% specificity. To identify distinguishing TCR V-J signatures, a discovery cohort of roughly 100 patients was used, comprising 43 with Graves' ophthalmopathy and 57 with stable Graves' hyperthyroidism. Prospective prediction of ophthalmopathy was tested in an independent validation cohort consisting of about 19 hyperthyroidism patients and 15 to 17 patients who later progressed to ophthalmopathy. For training and testing, the 100 or so patients in the discovery cohort were randomly divided in a 7:3 ratio. The study also compared thyroid tissue and blood T-cell repertoires from roughly 6 Graves' hyperthyroidism patients. Once sampling was done, hyperthyroidism patients were given methimazole at a starting dose of 30 mg daily, whereas ophthalmopathy patients were given high-dose intravenous methylprednisolone. Libraries were constructed in a second round of multiplex PCR, after which size selection and purification were carried out. Paired-end sequencing of the libraries was performed with 100 bp reads on an Illumina HiSeq2000. Raw data were processed with SOAPnuke, discarding reads with adapters, uncalled bases, mean Phred below 15, or no exact constant-primer or identifier match. COPE v1.2.5 was used to merge the high-quality paired reads, and each unique nucleotide sequence was defined as a clonotype. MiTCR v1.1 was used to align the clonotypes against IMGT TRBV, TRBD and TRBJ reference segments. Only V-J combinations with frequency above 0.0001, covering about 99% of repertoires, were analysed. The TCS score was defined as the ratio of F50 (clonal expansion) to E x V (chaos), calculated using BLOSUM62-based TCRdist between CDR3 peptides within each V-J. Welch's t-statistics and random forest reduced some 510 V-J features to 10 to 15, which were used in a naive Bayes classifier (R e1071). Sample size was not statistically predetermined, and investigators were not blinded to group allocation. The paper describes TCR Vbeta CDR3 sequencing of more than 120 peripheral blood samples, made up of about 41 ophthalmopathy patients, 70 to 75 hyperthyroidism patients and 17 progressor patients.

The TCR originated in a woman aged 25 to 39 with Graves disease. Donor details come from another sample of the same person, matched by shared clones. Sample: peripheral blood mononuclear cells (PBMCs), taken at new diagnosis, from a patient treated with antithyroid drugs.

DNA sequence: TGTGCCAGCAGCCCTCCCGGACTCTCCTACGAGCATTACTTC. It codes for CASSPPGLSYEHYF. Recombination linked TRBV3-1 to TRBJ2-7, and perhaps TRBD2 as D gene, on 5 matching bases. The CDR3 covers 14 residues, taking in both the cysteine and the phenylalanine. Here the CDR3 DNA is all that survives: 42 bases in frame from base 1. The germline V gene (reference sequence) supplies CDR1 LGHDT and CDR2 YNNKEL.